The present TCR beta chain was sequenced within a study of CD8+ T cells in alopecia areata. CD4+ and CD8+ T cells were sorted from PBMCs. Sequencing used cDNA as its template, made by extracting RNA and reverse transcribing it. The method was immunoSEQ multiplex PCR; TCRdb's version includes in-frame clones alone and lacks a portion of them. Found here are 150,000 or so clones, roughly 50% of them singletons; the top ten hold over 4%. Study results and limitations: Scalp specimens additionally yield sequences from normal skin's resident alphabeta T cells. Lesional scalp displayed greater clonality than normal scalp, most notably in alopecia totalis/universalis. TCR sharing was clearer in mice than between patients, perhaps partly owing to patient HLA diversity.

Germline V gene data show CDR1 as SGHTA and CDR2 as FQGTGA. The CDR3 runs 14 residues. V lost 0 bases to trimming and J lost 4 bases, with 9 bases between them. This clone has more than one count but fewer than ten. The antigen remains undetermined. This sequence joins TRBV7-3 and TRBJ2-5; D is possibly TRBD1 (5 bases). The sequenced sample was CD4+ T cells sorted from blood. The TCR comes from a human donor in good health. CDR3 nucleotide sequence: TGTGCCAGCAGCTTAACGGGGCCCCGAGAGACCCAGTACTTC. Translated, it gives CASSLTGPRETQYF.